This T cell receptor beta chain emerged from a study of beta chain features in type 1 diabetes. In the study overall: Patients and healthy donors were similar in age, gender and cell yields. Study findings and constraints: Moderate but significant shortening of TCRB CDR3s was recorded in all four CD4+ subsets from Type 1 diabetes patients. The study found that naive, central memory and Treg TCRB repertoires appeared more similar in patients than in healthy donors.

The CDR3 loop spans 15 amino acids. CDR1 and CDR2 from the germline V gene are SGHRS and YFSETQ. Losses at the gene ends were 0 bases for V and 1 base for J; bases not matched to a gene: 1. Every isolated RNA sample was fully reverse transcribed, so sequencing captured expressed TCRB transcripts. The repertoire was sequenced with immunoSEQ multiplex PCR; TCRdb's copy has only in-frame clones and lacks some. The table shows roughly 250,000 clones, with 9.6% occurring only once. Only a few counts were recorded for this clone. Its target is not known. The identical CDR3 is also encoded by other nucleotide sequences in the sample.

The chain recombines TRBV5-1 with TRBJ1-1; 9 bases fit TRBD1. The sequencing sample was made of naive CD4+ T cells from blood. The receptor was derived from a woman aged 18-29 years in good health. CDR3 coding DNA: TGCGCCAGCAGCTTGGTGGGACAGGGGAACACTGAAGCTTTCTTT. Translation: CASSLVGQGNTEAFF.